This T cell receptor beta chain was identified during a study of CD8 T cells in ankylosing spondylitis. Study-wide findings and caveats: According to the report, clones linked to the disease were significantly enriched in matched synovial fluid samples taken from ankylosing spondylitis patients.

In its sample, this clonotype was seen a few times. Its antigen is still unknown. Generation of TCR beta libraries employed quantitative 5'-RACE incorporating molecular barcodes. TCRdb passed the 5' RACE reads through MiXCR, listing each CDR3 protein once. The sample includes about 240,000 distinct CDR3 sequences, around a tenth of them seen just once. This CDR3 comprises 11 residues. CDR1 DFQATT and CDR2 SNEGSKA come from the germline V gene (reference sequence). Trimming removed 5 bases from V and 4 bases from J, with 6 bases in between. The sequence came from a male donor with ankylosing spondylitis or in good health (not recorded which). V gene TRBV20-1 combines with J gene TRBJ2-1; no definite D call. Sequencing input: blood, either unsorted or a sorted T cell fraction (not recorded which). CDR3 loop: CSAQEYNEQFF. The CDR3 nucleotides read TGCAGTGCTCAGGAGTACAATGAGCAGTTCTTC.